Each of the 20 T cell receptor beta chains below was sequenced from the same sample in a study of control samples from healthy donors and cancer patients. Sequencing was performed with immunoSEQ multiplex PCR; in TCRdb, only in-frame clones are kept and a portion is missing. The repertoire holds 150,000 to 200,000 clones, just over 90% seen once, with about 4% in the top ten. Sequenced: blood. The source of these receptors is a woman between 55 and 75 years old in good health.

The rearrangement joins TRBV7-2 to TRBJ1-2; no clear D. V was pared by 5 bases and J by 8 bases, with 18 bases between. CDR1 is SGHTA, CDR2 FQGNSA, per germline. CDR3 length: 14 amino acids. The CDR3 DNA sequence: TGTGCCAGCAGCCCAATGGTGGTGCACCTAGGCTACACCTTC. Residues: CASSPMVVHLGYTF. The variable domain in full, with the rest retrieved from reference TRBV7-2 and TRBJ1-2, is GAGVSQSPSNKVTEKGKDVELRCDPISGHTALYWYRQSLGQGLEFLIYFQGNSAPDKSGLPSDRFSAERTGGSVSTLTIQRTQQEDSAVYLCASSPMVVHLGYTFGSGTRLTVV.

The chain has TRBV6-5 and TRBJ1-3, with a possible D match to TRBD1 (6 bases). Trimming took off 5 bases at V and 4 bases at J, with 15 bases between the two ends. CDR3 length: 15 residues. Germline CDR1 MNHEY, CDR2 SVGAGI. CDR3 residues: CASSPVGGGGNTIYF. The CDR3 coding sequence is TGTGCCAGCAGTCCAGTCGGGGGGGGCGGAAACACCATATATTTT.

The CDR3 DNA follows: TGTGCCAGCAGCCAGACCCTCACAGCGAACTATGGCTACACCTTC. Its translation: CASSQTLTANYGYTF. V gene TRBV6-6 combines with J gene TRBJ1-2, with D uncertain. The CDR3 extends over 15 amino acids. Deletions cut 6 bases from V and 2 bases from J, with 16 bases between. The V gene's germline CDR1 is MNHNY and CDR2 SVGAGI (reference sequence).

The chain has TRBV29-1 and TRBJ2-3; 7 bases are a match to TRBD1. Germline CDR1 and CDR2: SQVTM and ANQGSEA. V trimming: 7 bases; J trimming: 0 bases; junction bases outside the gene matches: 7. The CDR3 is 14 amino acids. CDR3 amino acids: CSGWMTGSTDTQYF. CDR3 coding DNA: TGCAGCGGCTGGATGACAGGGAGCACAGATACGCAGTATTTT.

The CDR3 region is CAISESTPNQAFF. The CDR3 DNA reads as TGTGCCATCAGTGAGTCGACGCCGAATCAAGCTTTCTTT. J is TRBJ1-1 and V is TRBV10-3; unclear D gene. Deletions cut 0 bases from V and 9 bases from J, with 11 bases between. The CDR3 contains 13 residues. CDR1 and CDR2 (germline): ENHRY, SYGVKD.

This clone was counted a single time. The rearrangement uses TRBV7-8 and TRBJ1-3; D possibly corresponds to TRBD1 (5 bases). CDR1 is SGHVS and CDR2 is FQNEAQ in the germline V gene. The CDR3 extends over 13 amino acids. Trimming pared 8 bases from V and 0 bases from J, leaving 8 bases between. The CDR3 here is CASGGGSGNTIYF. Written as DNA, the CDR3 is TGTGCCAGCGGGGGGGGCTCTGGAAACACCATATATTTT.

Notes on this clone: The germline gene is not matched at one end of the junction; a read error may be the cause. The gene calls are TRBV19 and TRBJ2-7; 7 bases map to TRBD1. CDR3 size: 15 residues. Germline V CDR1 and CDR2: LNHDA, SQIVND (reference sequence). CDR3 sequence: CASPHTTGLSHEQYF. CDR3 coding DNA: TGTGCCAGCCCCCATACGACAGGGCTCTCCCACGAGCAGTACTTC.

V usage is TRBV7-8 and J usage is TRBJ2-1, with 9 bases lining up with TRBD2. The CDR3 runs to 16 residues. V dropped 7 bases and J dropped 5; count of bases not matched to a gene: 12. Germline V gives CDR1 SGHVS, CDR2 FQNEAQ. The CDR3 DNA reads TGTGCCAGCAAAGTTTATAGCGGGGGACTTGACAATGAGCAGTTCTTC. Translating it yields CASKVYSGGLDNEQFF.

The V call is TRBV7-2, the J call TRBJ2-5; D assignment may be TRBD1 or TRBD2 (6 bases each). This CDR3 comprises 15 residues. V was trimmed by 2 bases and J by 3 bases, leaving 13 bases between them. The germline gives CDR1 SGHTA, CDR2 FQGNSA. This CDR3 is CASSLLGGRKETQYF. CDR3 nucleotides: TGTGCCAGCAGCTTATTGGGGGGCCGGAAAGAGACCCAGTACTTC. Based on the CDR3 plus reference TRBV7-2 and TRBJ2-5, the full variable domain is GAGVSQSPSNKVTEKGKDVELRCDPISGHTALYWYRQSLGQGLEFLIYFQGNSAPDKSGLPSDRFSAERTGGSVSTLTIQRTQQEDSAVYLCASSLLGGRKETQYFGPGTRLLVL.

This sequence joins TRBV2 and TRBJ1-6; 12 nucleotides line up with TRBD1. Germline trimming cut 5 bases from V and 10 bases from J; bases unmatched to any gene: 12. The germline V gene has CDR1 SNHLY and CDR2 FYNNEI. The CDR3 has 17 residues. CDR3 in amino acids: CASSPRDRGLGLSPLHF. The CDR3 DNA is TGTGCCAGCAGTCCCCGGGACAGGGGGCTTGGGCTCTCACCCCTCCACTTT.

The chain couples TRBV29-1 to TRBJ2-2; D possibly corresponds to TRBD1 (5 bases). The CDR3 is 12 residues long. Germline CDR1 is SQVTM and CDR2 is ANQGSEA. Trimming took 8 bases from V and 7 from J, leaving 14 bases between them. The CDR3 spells CSTTQGHGELFF. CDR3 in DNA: TGCAGCACGACGCAGGGTCACGGGGAGCTGTTTTTT.

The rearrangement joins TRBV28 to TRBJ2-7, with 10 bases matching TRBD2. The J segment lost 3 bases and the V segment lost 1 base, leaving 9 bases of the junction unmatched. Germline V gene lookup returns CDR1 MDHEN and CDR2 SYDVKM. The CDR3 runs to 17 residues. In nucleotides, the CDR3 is TGTGCCAGCAGTTTATATCCGGGACTAGCGAAGAACTACGAGCAGTACTTC. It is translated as CASSLYPGLAKNYEQYF.

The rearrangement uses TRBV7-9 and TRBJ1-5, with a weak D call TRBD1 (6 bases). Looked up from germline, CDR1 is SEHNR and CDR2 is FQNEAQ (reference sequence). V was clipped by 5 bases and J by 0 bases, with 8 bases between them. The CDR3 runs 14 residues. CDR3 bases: TGTGCCAGCAGCGCACAGGGTAGCAATCAGCCCCAGCATTTT. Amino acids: CASSAQGSNQPQHF.

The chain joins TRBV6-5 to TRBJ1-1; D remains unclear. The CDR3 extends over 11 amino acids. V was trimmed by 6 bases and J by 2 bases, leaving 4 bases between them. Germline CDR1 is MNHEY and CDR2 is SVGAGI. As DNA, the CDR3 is TGTGCCAGCAGCACTAACACTGAAGCTTTCTTT. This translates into CASSTNTEAFF.

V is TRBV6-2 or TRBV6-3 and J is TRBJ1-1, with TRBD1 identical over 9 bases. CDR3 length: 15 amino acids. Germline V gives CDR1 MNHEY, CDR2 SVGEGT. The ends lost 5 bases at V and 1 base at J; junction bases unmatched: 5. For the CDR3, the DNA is TGTGCCAGCAGTCGGTCGGACAGGGGGAACACTGAAGCTTTCTTT. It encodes CASSRSDRGNTEAFF.

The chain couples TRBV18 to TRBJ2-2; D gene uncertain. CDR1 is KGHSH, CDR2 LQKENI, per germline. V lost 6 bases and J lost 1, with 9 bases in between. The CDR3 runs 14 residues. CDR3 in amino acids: CASSPDQNTGELFF. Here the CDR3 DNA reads TGTGCCAGCTCCCCCGACCAGAACACCGGGGAGCTGTTTTTT.

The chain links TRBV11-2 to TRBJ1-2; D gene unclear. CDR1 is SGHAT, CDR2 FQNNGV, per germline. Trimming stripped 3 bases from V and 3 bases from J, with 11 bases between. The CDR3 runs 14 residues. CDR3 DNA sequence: TGTGCCAGCAGCTTTACCTCCGCAGACTATGGCTACACCTTC. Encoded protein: CASSFTSADYGYTF.

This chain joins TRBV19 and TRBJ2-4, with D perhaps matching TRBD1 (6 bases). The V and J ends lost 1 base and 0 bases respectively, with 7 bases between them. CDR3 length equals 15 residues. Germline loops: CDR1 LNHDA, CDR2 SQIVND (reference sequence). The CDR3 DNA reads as TGTGCCAGTAGTATAGGGGGGCTAGCCAAAAACATTCAGTACTTC. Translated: CASSIGGLAKNIQYF.

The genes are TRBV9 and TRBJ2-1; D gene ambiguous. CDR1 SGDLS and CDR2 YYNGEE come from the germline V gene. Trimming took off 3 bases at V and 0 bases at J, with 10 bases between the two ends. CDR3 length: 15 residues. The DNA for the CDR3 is TGTGCCAGCAGCGGGGGATCTCGCTCCTACAATGAGCAGTTCTTC. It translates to CASSGGSRSYNEQFF. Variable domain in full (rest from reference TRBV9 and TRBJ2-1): DSGVTQTPKHLITATGQRVTLRCSPRSGDLSVYWYQQSLDQGLQFLIQYYNGEERAKGNILERFSAQQFPDLHSELNLSSLELGDSALYFCASSGGSRSYNEQFFGPGTRLTVL.

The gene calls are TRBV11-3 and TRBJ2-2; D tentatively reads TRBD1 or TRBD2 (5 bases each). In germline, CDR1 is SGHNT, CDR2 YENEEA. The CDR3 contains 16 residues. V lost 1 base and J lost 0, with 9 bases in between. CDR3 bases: TGTGCCAGCAGCTTAGCAGGGACCCCGAACACCGGGGAGCTGTTTTTT. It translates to CASSLAGTPNTGELFF.